The rows below give T cell receptor beta chains drawn from one sample of a study of identical twins. In TCRdb, the 5' RACE reads were re-called with MiXCR into one record per CDR3 protein. The data show approximately 690,000 distinct CDR3 sequences, with 6.1% seen just once and approximately 1.6% held by the top ten. Sequencing was done on a sample of naive T cells sorted from blood. Receptors originate from a young man in good health. Each CDR3 is given with its conserved first and last residue. Each record gives: D gene, V gene, clone size, J gene, CDR3 DNA, CDR3 protein. The D gene is left open where the match is weak. Some rows mark clone size as missing; the rest say once, few, many or name a class of expanded clone.

TRBD1	TRBV5-1	many	TRBJ2-1	TGCGCCAGCAGCCCACAGGACAGGCCGAGGGATGAGCAGTTCTTC	CASSPQDRPRDEQFF
-	TRBV6-1	many	TRBJ2-3	TGTGCCAGCTCGAGGGGGGTGTCACAAGATACGCAGTATTTT	CASSRGVSQDTQYF
-	TRBV7-6	few	TRBJ2-7	TGTGCCAGCAGCTTAGTTTTTGCGGCAGAGGAGCAGTACTTC	CASSLVFAAEEQYF
TRBD1	TRBV5-1	-	TRBJ1-6	TGCGCCAGCAGTTATACAGGGGGGGATTCACCCCTCCACTTT	CASSYTGGDSPLHF
-	TRBV7-9	many	TRBJ2-2	TGTGCCTGGTTAGCGGAGGCGAACACCGGGGAGCTGTTTTTT	CAWLAEANTGELFF
TRBD1	TRBV7-2	many	TRBJ1-2	TGTGCCAGCAGCTTAGCGCCAGGGACAGGCGACTATGGCTACACCTTC	CASSLAPGTGDYGYTF
TRBD1	TRBV7-2	many	TRBJ2-7	TGTGCCAGCAGCGAGACGACAGGGAACGAGCAGTACTTC	CASSETTGNEQYF
-	TRBV10-3	many	TRBJ2-2	TGTGCCACCGAATACACCGGGGAGCTGTTTTTT	CATEYTGELFF
-	TRBV5-1	-	TRBJ2-5	TGCGCCAGCAGACCTGAGGAGGAGACCCAGTACTTC	CASRPEEETQYF
-	TRBV5-1	few	TRBJ2-2	TGCGCCAGCAGCGTGGGAGTAGCGGAGAACACCGGGGAGCTGTTTTTT	CASSVGVAENTGELFF
-	TRBV5-1	many	TRBJ2-3	TGCGCCAGCAGCTTACTAGCTGTCACTAGCACAGATACGCAGTATTTT	CASSLLAVTSTDTQYF
-	TRBV4-1	many	TRBJ2-5	TGCGCCAGCAGCCAAGGGTGGACAGACCAAGAGACCCAGTACTTC	CASSQGWTDQETQYF
-	TRBV6-1	many	TRBJ1-5	TGTGCCAGCAGTGGGACAGTCAATCAGCCCCAGCATTTT	CASSGTVNQPQHF